This TCR beta chain was recorded in a study of shared clonotypes between healthy human individuals. Study-wide background: Aged between 18 and 49, the donors were two women and three men. Whole-study results and caveats: A reduction in generation probabilities was seen for non-shared clonotypes relative to those shared by all four donors.

Germline V gene sequence: CDR1 LNHDA, CDR2 SQIVND (reference sequence). Unmatched junction bases numbered 6, after V lost 6 bases and J lost 4 bases. This CDR3 region has 14 residues. Several immunoSEQ plates received, in even portions, the genomic DNA of each subset. Using immunoSEQ multiplex PCR, the repertoire was profiled, and TCRdb retains in-frame clones only, with some absent. The sample consists of over 2 million clones, about 94% of them appearing once. Points on this clone: What it binds is unknown. Other DNA sequences in this sample translate to the same CDR3.

CD45RO-negative CD8 cells positively selected for CCR7 made up the naive population, which excluded terminally differentiated effector memory CD45RA+ cells. This clonotype was sampled from a young man in good health. This sequence joins TRBV19 and TRBJ2-7, with 10 nucleotides matching TRBD1. The sequenced material came from naive CD8+ T cells sorted from blood. The CDR3 reads CASSPGDRGYEQYF. The CDR3 DNA follows: TGTGCCAGTAGCCCCGGGGACAGGGGATACGAGCAGTACTTC. Looking up the rest from reference TRBV19 and TRBJ2-7 gives the full variable domain: DGGITQSPKYLFRKEGQNVTLSCEQNLNHDAMYWYRQDPGQGLRLIYYSQIVNDFQKGDIAEGYSVSREKKESFPLTVTSAQKNPTAFYLCASSPGDRGYEQYFGPGTRLTVT.